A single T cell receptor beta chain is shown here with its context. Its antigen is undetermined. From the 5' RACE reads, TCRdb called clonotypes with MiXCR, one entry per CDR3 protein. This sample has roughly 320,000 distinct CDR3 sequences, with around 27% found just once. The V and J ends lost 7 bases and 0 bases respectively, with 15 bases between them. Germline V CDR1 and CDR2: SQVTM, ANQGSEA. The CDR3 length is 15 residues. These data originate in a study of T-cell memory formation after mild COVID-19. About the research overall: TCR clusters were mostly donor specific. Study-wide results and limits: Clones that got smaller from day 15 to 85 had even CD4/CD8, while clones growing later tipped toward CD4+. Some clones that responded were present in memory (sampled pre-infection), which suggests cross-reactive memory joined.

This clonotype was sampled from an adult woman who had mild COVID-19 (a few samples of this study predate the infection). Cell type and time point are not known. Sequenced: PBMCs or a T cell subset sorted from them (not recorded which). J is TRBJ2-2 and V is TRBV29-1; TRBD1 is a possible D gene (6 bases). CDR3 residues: CSAAIGQSNTGELFF. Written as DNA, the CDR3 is TGCAGCGCCGCTATTGGACAGTCGAACACCGGGGAGCTGTTTTTT.